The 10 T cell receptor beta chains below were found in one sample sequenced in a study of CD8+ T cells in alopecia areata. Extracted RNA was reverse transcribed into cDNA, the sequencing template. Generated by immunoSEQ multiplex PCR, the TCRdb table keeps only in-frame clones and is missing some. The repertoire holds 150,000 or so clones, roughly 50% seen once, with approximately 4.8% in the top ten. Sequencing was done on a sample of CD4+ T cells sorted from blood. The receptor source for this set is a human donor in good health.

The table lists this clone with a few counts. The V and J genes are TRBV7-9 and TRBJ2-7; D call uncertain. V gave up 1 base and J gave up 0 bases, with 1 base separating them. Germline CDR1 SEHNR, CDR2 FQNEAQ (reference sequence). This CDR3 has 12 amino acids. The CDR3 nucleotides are TGTGCCAGCAGCTTAGTCTCCTACGAGCAGTACTTC. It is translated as CASSLVSYEQYF.

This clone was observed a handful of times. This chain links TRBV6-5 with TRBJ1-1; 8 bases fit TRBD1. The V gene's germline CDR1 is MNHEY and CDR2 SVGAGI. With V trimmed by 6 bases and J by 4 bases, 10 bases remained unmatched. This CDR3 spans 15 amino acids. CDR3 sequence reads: CASRPMDREVTEAFF. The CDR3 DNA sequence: TGTGCCAGCAGACCTATGGACAGGGAGGTCACTGAAGCTTTCTTT.

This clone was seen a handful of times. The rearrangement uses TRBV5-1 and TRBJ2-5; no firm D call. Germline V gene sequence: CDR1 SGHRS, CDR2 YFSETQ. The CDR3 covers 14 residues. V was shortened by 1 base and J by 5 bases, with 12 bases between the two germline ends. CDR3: CASSLSGLRETQYF. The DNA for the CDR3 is TGCGCCAGCAGCTTGTCCGGTCTCCGGGAGACCCAGTACTTC.

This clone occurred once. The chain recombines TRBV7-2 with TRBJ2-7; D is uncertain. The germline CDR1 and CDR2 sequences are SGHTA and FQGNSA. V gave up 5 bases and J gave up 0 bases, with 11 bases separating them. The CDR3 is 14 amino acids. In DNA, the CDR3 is TGTGCCAGCAGCCTCGGGTTAAGCTCCTACGAGCAGTACTTC. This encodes CASSLGLSSYEQYF.

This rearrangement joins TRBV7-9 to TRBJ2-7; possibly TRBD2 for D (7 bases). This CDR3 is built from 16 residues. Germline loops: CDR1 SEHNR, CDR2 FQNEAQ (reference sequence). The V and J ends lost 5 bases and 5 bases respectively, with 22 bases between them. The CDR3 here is CASSAAGGGSNHEQYF. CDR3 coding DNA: TGTGCCAGCAGCGCTGCCGGGGGCGGGAGCAACCACGAGCAGTACTTC.

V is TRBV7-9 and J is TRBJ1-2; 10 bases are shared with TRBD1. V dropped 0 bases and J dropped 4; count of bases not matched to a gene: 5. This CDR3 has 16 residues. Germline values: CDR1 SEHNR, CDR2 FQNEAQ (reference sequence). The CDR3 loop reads CASSLARGQGSYGYTF. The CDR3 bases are TGTGCCAGCAGCTTAGCCCGGGGACAGGGGAGCTATGGCTACACCTTC.

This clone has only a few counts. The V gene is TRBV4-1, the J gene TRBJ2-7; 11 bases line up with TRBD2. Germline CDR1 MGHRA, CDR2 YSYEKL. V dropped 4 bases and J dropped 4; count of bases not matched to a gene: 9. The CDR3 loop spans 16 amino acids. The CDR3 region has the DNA TGCGCCAGCAGCCTAGCGACTAGCGGGGCTTCATACGAGCAGTACTTC. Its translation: CASSLATSGASYEQYF.

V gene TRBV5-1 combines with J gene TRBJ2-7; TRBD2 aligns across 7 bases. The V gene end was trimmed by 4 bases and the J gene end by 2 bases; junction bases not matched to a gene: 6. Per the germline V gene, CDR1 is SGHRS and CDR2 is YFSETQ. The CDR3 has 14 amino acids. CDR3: CASSESGGTYEQYF. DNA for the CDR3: TGCGCCAGCAGCGAGTCGGGGGGAACCTACGAGCAGTACTTC.

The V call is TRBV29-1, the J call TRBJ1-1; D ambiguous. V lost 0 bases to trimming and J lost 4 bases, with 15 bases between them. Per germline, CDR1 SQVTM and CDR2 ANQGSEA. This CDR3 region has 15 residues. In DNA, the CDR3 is TGCAGCGTTGAAGACCTCGGGTCCTCGGGCACTGAAGCTTTCTTT. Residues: CSVEDLGSSGTEAFF.

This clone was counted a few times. CDR3 region: CASSPTSASGTQYF. The CDR3 DNA sequence: TGTGCCAGCAGCCCGACTAGCGCCTCAGGGACCCAGTACTTC. The chain links TRBV11-2 to TRBJ2-5; TRBD2 agrees at 8 bases. J lost 7 bases, V lost 5 bases, and 9 bases had no gene match. The CDR3 has 14 residues. Germline V gene lookup returns CDR1 SGHAT and CDR2 FQNNGV.